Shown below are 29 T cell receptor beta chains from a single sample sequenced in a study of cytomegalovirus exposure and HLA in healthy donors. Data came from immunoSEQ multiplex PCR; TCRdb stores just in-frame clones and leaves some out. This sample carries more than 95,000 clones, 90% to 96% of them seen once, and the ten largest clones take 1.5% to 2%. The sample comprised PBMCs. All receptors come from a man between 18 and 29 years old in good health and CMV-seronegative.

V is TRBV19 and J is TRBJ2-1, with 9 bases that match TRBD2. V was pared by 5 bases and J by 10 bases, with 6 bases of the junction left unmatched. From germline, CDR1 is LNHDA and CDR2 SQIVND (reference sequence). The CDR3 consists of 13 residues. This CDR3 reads CASSVLAGPEQFF. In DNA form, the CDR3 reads TGTGCCAGTAGTGTCCTAGCGGGGCCCGAGCAGTTCTTC.

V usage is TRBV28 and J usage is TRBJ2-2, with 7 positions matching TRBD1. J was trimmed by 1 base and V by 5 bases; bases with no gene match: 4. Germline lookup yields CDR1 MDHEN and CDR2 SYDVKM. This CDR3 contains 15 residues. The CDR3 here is CASSEQGRNTGELFF. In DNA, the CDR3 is TGTGCCAGCAGTGAACAGGGGCGGAACACCGGGGAGCTGTTTTTT.

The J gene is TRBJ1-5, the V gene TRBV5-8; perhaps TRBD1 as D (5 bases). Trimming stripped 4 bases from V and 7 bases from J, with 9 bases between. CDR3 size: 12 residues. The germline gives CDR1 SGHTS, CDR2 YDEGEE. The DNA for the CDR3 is TGTGCCAGCAGCCACCGACAGCAGCCCCAGCATTTT. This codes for CASSHRQQPQHF.

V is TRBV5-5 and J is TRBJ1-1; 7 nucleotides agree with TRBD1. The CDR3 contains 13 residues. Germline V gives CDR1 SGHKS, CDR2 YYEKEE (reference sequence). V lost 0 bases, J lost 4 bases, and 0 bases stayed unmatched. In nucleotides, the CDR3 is TGTGCCAGCAGCTTGGGGACAGGCACTGAAGCTTTCTTT. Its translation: CASSLGTGTEAFF.

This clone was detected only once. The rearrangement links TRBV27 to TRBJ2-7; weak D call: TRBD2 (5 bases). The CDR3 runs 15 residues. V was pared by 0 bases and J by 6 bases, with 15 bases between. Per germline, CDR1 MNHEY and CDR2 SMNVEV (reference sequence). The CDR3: CASSLSGLLGSEQYF. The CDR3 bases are TGTGCCAGCAGTTTATCAGGGCTATTAGGGAGCGAGCAGTACTTC.

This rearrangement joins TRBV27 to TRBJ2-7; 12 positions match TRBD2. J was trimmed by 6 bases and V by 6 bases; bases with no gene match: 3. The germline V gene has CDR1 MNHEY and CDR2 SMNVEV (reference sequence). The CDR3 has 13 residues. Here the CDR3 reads CASSMTSGSEQYF. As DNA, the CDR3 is TGTGCCAGCAGCATGACTAGCGGGAGCGAGCAGTACTTC.

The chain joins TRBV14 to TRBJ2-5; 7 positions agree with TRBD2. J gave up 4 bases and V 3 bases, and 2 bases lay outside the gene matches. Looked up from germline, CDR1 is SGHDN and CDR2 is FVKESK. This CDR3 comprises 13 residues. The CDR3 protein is CASSHWGGETQYF. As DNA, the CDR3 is TGTGCCAGCAGCCACTGGGGGGGAGAGACCCAGTACTTC. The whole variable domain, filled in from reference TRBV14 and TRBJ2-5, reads EAGVTQFPSHSVIEKGQTVTLRCDPISGHDNLYWYRRVMGKEIKFLLHFVKESKQDESGMPNNRFLAERTGGTYSTLKVQPAELEDSGVYFCASSHWGGETQYFGPGTRLLVL.

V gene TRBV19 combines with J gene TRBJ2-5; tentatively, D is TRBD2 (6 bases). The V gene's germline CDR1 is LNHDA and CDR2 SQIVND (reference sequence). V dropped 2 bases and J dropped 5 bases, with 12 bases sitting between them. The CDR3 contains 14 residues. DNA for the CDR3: TGTGCCAGTAGTATAAGAGGAGGAGGGGAGACCCAGTACTTC. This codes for CASSIRGGGETQYF.

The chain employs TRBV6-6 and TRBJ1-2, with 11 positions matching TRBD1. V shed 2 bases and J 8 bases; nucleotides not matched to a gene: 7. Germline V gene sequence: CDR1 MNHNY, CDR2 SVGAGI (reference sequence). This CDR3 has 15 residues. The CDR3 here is CASSYPGQGAEGYTF. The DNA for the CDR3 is TGTGCCAGCAGTTACCCCGGACAGGGGGCAGAAGGCTACACCTTC.

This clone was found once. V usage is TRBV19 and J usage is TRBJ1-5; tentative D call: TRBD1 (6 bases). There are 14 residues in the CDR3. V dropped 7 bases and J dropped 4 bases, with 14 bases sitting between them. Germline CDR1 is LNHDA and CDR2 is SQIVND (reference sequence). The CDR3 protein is CASTRGRGNQPQHF. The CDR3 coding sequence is TGTGCCAGTACACGGGGCAGGGGAAATCAGCCCCAGCATTTT.

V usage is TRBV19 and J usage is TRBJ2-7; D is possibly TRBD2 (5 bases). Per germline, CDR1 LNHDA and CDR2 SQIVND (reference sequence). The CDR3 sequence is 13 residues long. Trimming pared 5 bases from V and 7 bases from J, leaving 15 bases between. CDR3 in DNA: TGTGCCAGTAGTGCTGTGCGGACGGGGGAGCAGTACTTC. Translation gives CASSAVRTGEQYF.

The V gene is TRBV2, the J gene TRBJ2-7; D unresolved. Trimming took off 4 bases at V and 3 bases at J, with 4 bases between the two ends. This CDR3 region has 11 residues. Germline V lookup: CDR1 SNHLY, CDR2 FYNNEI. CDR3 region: CASSVSYEQYF. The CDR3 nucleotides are TGTGCCAGCAGTGTCAGCTACGAGCAGTACTTC.

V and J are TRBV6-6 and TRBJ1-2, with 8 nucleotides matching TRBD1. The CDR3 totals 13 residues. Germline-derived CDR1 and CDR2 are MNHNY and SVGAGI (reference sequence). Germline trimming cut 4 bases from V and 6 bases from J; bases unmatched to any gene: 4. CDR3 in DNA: TGTGCCAGCAGTTCCCCAGGGGGCAATGGCTACACCTTC. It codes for CASSSPGGNGYTF.

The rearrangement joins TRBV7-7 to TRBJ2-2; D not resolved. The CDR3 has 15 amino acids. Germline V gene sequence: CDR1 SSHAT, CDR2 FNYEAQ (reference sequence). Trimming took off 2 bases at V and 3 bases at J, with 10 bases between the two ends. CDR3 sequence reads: CASSLNHRDTGELFF. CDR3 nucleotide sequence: TGTGCCAGCAGCTTAAATCATCGGGACACCGGGGAGCTGTTTTTT.

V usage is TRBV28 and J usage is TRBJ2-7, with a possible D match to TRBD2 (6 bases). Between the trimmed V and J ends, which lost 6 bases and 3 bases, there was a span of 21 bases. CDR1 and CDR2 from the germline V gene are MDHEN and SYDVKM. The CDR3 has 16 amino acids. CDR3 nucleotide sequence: TGTGCCAGCAGCTCTGCCGGGAGAACCCTGAGCTACGAGCAGTACTTC. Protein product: CASSSAGRTLSYEQYF.

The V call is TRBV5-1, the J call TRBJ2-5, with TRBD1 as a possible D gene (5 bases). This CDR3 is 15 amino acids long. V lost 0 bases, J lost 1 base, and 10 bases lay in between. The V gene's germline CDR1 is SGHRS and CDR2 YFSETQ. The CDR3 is CASSLGQQLQETQYF. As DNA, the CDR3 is TGCGCCAGCAGCTTGGGACAGCAACTCCAAGAGACCCAGTACTTC.

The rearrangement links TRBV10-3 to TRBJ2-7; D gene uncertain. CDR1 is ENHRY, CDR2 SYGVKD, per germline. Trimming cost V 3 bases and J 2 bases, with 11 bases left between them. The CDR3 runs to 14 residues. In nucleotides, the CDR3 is TGTGCCATCAGTGACCCCGCGGTGGCCTACGAGCAGTACTTC. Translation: CAISDPAVAYEQYF.

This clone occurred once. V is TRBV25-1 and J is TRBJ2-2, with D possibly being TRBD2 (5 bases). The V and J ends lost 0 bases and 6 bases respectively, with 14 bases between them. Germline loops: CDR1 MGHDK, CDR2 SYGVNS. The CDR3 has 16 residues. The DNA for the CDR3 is TGTGCCAGCAGTGAATATGCTAGCCGGGGATCCGGGGAGCTGTTTTTT. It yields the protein CASSEYASRGSGELFF.

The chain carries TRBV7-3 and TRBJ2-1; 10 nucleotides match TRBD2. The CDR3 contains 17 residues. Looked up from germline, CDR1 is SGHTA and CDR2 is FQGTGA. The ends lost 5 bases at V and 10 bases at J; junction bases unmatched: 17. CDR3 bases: TGTGCCAGCAGCAGGACTAGCGGACCCCCGGGAGAAGACGAGCAGTTCTTC. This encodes CASSRTSGPPGEDEQFF. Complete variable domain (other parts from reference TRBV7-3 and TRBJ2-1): GAGVSQTPSNKVTEKGKYVELRCDPISGHTALYWYRQSLGQGPEFLIYFQGTGAADDSGLPNDRFFAVRPEGSVSTLKIQRTERGDSAVYLCASSRTSGPPGEDEQFFGPGTRLTVL.

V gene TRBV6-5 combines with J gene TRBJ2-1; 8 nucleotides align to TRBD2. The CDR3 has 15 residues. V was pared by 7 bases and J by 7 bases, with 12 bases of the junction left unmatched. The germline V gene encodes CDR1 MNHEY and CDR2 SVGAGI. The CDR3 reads CASTRRGTSRNEQFF. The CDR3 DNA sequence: TGTGCCAGCACCCGCCGGGGGACTAGTCGGAATGAGCAGTTCTTC.

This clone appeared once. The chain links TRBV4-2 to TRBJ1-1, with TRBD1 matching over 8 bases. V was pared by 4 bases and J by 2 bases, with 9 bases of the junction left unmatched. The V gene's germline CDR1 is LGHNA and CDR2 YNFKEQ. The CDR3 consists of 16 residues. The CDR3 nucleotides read TGTGCCAGCAGCCCCTCCTCGGACAGGGTTAACACTGAAGCTTTCTTT. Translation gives CASSPSSDRVNTEAFF.

This CDR3 reads CSVEGVAGGYNEQFF. In DNA, the CDR3 is TGCAGCGTTGAAGGGGTAGCGGGAGGGTACAATGAGCAGTTCTTC. The chain links TRBV29-1 to TRBJ2-1; TRBD2 matches at 11 bases. The length of the CDR3 is 15 residues. V lost 1 base and J lost 4; bases outside the gene matches: 3. Per the germline V gene, CDR1 is SQVTM and CDR2 is ANQGSEA.

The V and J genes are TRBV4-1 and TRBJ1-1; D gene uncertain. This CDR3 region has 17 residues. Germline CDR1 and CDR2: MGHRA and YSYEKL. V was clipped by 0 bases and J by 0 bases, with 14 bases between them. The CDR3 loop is CASSQDSGLLMNTEAFF. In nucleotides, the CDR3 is TGCGCCAGCAGCCAAGATTCGGGGTTACTTATGAACACTGAAGCTTTCTTT.

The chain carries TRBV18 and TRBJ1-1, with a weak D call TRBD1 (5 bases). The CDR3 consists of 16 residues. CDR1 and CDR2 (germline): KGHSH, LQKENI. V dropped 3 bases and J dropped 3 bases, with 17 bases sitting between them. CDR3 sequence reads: CASSPRPGGGDTEAFF. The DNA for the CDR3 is TGTGCCAGCTCACCCAGACCGGGGGGAGGGGACACTGAAGCTTTCTTT.

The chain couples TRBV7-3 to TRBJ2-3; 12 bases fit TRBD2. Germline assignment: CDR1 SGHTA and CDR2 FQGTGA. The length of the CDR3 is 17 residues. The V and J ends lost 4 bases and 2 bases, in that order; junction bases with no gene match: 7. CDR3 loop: CASSYLSSGRVTDTQYF. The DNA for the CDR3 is TGTGCCAGCAGCTACCTCTCTAGCGGGAGGGTCACAGATACGCAGTATTTT.

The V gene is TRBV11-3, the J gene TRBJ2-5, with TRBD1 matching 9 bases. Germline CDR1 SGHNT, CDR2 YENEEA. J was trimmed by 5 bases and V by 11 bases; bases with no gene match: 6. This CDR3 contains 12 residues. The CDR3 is CASRQGGETQYF. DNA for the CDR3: TGTGCCTCAAGACAGGGGGGCGAGACCCAGTACTTC.

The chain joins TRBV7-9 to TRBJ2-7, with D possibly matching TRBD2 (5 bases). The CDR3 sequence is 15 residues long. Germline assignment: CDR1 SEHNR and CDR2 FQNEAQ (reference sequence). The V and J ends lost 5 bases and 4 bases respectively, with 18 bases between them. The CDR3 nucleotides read TGTGCCAGCAGCCCCAGCGGCGGGCAACCATACGAGCAGTACTTC. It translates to CASSPSGGQPYEQYF.

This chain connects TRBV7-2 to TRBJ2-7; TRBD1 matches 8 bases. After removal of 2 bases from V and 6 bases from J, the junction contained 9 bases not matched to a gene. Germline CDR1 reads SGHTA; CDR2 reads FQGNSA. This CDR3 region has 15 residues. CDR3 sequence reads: CASSLLGQGAVEQYF. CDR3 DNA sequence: TGTGCCAGCAGCTTATTAGGGCAGGGGGCCGTCGAGCAGTACTTC.

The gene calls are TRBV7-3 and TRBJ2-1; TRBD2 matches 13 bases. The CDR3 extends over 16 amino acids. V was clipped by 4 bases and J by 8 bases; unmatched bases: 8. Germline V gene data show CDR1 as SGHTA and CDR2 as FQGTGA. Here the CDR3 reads CASSSSLAGGPHEQFF. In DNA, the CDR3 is TGTGCCAGCAGCTCCTCACTAGCGGGAGGGCCACATGAGCAGTTCTTC.